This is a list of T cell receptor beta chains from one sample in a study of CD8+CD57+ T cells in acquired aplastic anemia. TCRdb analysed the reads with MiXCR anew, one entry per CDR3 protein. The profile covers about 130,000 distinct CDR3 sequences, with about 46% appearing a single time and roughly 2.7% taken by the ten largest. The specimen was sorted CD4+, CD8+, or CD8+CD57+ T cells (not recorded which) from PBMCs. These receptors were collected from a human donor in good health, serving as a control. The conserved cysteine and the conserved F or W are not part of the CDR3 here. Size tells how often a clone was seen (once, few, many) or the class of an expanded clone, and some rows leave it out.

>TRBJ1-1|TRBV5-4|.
PSSLAQNTEAF
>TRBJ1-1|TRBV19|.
ASSIGDREGTEAF
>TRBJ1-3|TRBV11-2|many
ASSFSVPYSGNTIY
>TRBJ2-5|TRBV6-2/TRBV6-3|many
ASSYSAGTIRQETQY
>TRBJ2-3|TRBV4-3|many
ASSQDKTSWDTQY
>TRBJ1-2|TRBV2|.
ASSEGQGGDYGYT
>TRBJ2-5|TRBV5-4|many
ASSSKQEVQETQY
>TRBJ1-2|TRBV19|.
ASSPDAPPGYT
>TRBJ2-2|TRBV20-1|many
SANTNTVTGELF
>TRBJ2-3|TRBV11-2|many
ASSTGGWGAGTDTQY
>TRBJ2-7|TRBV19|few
ASSKQGSFYEQY
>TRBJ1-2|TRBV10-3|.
AISESGGGDGYT
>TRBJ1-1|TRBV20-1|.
SARGTAEAF
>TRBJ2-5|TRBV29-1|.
SGRLAGGRETQY
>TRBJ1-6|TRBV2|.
ASRPTTGSTPLH
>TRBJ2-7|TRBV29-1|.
SVETGSHEQY
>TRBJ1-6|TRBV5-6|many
ASSGGQLYNSPLH
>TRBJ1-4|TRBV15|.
ATSRQGRVEKLF
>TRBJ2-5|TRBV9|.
ASSVRDRGPQETQY
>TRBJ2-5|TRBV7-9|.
AGSPTREETQY
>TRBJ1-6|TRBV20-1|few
SARGGQGGSPLH
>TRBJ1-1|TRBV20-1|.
SADRVGAF
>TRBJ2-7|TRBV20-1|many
SASHLRTGDLYEQY
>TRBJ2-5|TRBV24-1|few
ATSDPQETQY
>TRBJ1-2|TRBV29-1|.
SDGGRDYGYT
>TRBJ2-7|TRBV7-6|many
ASSISGGGGSDEQY
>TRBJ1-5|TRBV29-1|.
SAGQINQPQH
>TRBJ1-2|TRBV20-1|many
SARLVVGTAGGRDGYT
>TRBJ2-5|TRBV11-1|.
ASRPGQGGRKTQY
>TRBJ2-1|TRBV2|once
ASSDRSSYNEQF
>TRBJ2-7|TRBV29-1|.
SVRTGNSYEQY
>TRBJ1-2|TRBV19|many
ASSMVGSYGYT
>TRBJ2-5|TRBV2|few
ATTGPSLRQETQY
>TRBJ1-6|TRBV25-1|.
ASAEGSSPLH
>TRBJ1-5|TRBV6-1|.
ASRVWGGGGSNQPQH
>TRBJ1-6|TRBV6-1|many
ASSEASRGNSPLH
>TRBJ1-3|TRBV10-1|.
ASRLREGNTIY
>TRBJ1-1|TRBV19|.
ASSMFVGIEAF
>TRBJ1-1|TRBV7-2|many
ASSYYRDKAEAF
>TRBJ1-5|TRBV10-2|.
ASSTGRGQPQH
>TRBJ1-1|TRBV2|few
ASSAKGAPTEAF
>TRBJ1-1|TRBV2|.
ASTLDREAF
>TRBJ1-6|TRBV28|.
ASSSNNSPLH
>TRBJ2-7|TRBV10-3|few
AITSQGLIYEQY
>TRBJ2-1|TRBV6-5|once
ASSYSLAGGNEQF
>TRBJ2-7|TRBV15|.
ATSPQIADRSYEQY
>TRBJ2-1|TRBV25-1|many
ASSYGQSSSYNEQF
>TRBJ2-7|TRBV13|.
ASSLGTGGVYEQY
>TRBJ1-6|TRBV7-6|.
ASSKAGGQGGLYSPLH
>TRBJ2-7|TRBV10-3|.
AIGGGSYYEQY
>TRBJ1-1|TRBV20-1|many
SARDLTQGMNTEAF
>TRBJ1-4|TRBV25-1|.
ASSETGTRNEKLF
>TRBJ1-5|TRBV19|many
ASNPYNQPQH
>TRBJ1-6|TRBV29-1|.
SYKQYRDRGKDSPLH
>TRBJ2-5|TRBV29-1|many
SGKRETQY